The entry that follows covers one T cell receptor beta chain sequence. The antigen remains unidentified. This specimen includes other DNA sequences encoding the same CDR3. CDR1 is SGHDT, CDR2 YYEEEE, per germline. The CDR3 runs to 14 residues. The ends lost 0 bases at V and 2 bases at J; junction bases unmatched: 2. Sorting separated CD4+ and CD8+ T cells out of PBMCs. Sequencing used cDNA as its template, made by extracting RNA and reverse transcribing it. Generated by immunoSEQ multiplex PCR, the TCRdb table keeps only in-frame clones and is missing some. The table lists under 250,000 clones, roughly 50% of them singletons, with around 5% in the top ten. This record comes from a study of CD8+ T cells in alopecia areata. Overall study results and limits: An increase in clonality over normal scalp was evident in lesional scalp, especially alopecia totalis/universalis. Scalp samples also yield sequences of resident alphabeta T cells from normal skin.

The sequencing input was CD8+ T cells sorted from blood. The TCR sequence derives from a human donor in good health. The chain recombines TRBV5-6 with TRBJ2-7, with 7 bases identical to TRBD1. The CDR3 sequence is CASSLGQGPYEQYF. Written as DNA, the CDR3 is TGTGCCAGCAGCTTGGGACAGGGACCCTACGAGCAGTACTTC.